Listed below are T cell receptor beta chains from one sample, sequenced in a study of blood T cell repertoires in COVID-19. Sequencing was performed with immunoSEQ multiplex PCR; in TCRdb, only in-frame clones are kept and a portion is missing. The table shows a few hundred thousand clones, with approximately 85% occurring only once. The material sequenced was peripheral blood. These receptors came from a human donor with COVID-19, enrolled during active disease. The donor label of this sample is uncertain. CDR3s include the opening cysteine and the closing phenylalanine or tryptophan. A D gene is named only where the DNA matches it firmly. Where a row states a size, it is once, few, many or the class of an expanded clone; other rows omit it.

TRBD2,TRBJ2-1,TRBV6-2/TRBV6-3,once,CASSKGSGKIEQFF,TGTGCCAGCAGTAAGGGGAGCGGGAAGATTGAGCAGTTCTTC
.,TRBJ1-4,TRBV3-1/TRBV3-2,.,CASSFPEAELFF,TGTGCCAGCAGCTTCCCCGAGGCTGAACTGTTTTTT
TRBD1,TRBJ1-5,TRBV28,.,CASSLLTGGGEDSNQPQHF,TGTGCCAGCAGTTTATTGACAGGGGGCGGCGAAGATAGCAATCAGCCCCAGCATTTT
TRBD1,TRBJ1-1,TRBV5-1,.,CASSSKPGQVNTEAFF,TGCGCCAGCAGCTCTAAACCGGGACAGGTGAACACTGAAGCTTTCTTT
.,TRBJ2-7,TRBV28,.,CASSLSSRGGEQYF,TGTGCCAGCAGTTTGAGTTCTAGGGGAGGCGAGCAGTACTTC
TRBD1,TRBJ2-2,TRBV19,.,CASSIHTGGTTGELFF,TGTGCCAGTAGTATCCACACAGGGGGCACCACCGGGGAGCTGTTTTTT
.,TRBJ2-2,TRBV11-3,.,CASSSGTGELFF,TGTGCCAGCAGCTCGGGTACCGGGGAGCTGTTTTTT
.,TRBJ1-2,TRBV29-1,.,CSVEPPTSNYGYTF,TGCAGCGTTGAACCCCCGACAAGCAACTATGGCTACACCTTC
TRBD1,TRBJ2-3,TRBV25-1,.,CASTRDRVTDTQYF,TGTGCCAGCACCCGGGACAGGGTAACAGATACGCAGTATTTT
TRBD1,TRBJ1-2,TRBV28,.,CASSLFGTGGGVDYGYTF,TGTGCCAGCAGTTTATTTGGGACAGGGGGCGGGGTGGACTATGGCTACACCTTC
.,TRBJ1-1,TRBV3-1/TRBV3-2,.,CASSQGQRNTEAFF,TGTGCCAGCAGCCAAGGACAGAGAAACACTGAAGCTTTCTTT
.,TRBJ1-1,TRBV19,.,CASRMQDSQNTEAFF,TGTGCCAGTAGGATGCAGGACAGCCAGAACACTGAAGCTTTCTTT
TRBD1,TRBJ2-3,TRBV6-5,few,CASRDRVTDTQYF,TGTGCCAGCAGGGACAGGGTCACAGATACGCAGTATTTT
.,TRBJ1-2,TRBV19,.,CASSRGGDTNYGYTF,TGTGCCAGTAGTAGGGGAGGGGACACTAACTATGGCTACACCTTC
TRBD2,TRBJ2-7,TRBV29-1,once,CSAAGLAGIGSYEQYF,TGCAGCGCCGCGGGACTAGCGGGAATTGGTTCCTACGAGCAGTACTTC
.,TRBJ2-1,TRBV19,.,CASSPGSQGGEQFF,TGTGCCAGTAGTCCTGGTTCTCAAGGCGGTGAGCAGTTCTTC
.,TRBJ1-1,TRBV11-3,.,CASSLETGAAFF,TGTGCCAGCAGCTTAGAAACTGGGGCAGCTTTCTTT
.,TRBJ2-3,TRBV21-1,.,CASTKREREGLFTDTQYF,TGTGCCAGCACCAAAAGGGAGCGGGAGGGCCTCTTCACAGATACGCAGTATTTT
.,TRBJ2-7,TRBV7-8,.,CASSLGGRTYEQYF,TGTGCCAGCAGCTTAGGAGGGCGAACCTACGAGCAGTACTTC
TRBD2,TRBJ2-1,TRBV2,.,CASRRSRGGGYNEQFF,TGTGCCAGCAGACGCAGCCGAGGCGGGGGGTACAATGAGCAGTTCTTC
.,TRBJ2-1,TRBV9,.,CASSLRGDKPYNEQFF,TGTGCCAGCAGCCTCAGGGGGGACAAGCCCTACAATGAGCAGTTCTTC
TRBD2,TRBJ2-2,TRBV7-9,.,CASSRTSGNTGELFF,TGTGCCAGCAGCCGGACTAGCGGAAACACCGGGGAGCTGTTTTTT
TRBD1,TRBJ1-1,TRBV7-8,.,CASSSDRGRTEAFF,TGTGCCAGCAGCTCCGACAGGGGAAGAACTGAAGCTTTCTTT
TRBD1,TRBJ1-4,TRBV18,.,CASSLRQGGANEKLFF,TGTGCCAGCTCATTAAGACAGGGGGGAGCTAATGAAAAACTGTTTTTT
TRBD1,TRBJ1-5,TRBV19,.,CASKGRARGLNNQPQHF,TGTGCCAGTAAGGGAAGGGCCAGGGGGCTAAACAATCAGCCCCAGCATTTT
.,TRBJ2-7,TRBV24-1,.,CATSEPGTPYGQYF,TGTGCCACCAGTGAACCCGGGACACCCTACGGGCAGTACTTC
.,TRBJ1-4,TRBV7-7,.,CASSLGATPGEKLFF,TGTGCTAGCAGCTTAGGAGCTACCCCCGGTGAAAAACTGTTTTTT
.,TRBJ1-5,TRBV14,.,CASSRWGDNQPQHF,TGTGCCAGCAGCCGGTGGGGGGACAATCAGCCCCAGCATTTT
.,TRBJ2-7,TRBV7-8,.,CASSLDSSYEQYF,TGTGCCAGCAGCTTGGACAGTTCCTACGAGCAGTACTTC
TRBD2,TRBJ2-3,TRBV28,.,CASSLERAGGTDTQYF,TGTGCCAGCAGTCTGGAAAGAGCGGGAGGGACAGATACGCAGTATTTT
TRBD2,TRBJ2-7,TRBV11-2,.,CASSLEVGEGYEQYF,TGTGCCAGCAGCCTAGAGGTAGGGGAGGGGTACGAGCAGTACTTC
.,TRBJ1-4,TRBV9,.,CASSVGMGGQGEKLFF,TGTGCCAGCAGCGTAGGAATGGGGGGTCAAGGGGAAAAACTGTTTTTT
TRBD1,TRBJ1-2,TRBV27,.,CASSLNRRDRGGYTF,TGTGCCAGCAGTTTAAATCGCAGGGACAGGGGTGGCTACACCTTC
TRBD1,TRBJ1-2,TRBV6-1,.,CASSEWTGSDYGYTF,TGTGCCAGCAGTGAATGGACAGGGAGCGACTATGGCTACACCTTC
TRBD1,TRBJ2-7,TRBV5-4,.,CASSLASGQAYEQYF,TGTGCCAGCAGCTTGGCCTCAGGACAGGCCTACGAGCAGTACTTC
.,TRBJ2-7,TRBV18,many,CASSPPGHRSSYEQYF,TGTGCCAGCTCACCACCGGGACACAGGAGCTCCTACGAGCAGTACTTC
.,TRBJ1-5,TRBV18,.,CASSPQGVNNQPQHF,TGTGCCAGCTCACCTCAAGGGGTAAACAATCAGCCCCAGCATTTT
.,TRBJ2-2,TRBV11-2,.,CASSPLLNTGELFF,TGTGCCAGCAGCCCTCTCCTGAACACCGGGGAGCTGTTTTTT
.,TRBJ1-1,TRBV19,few,CASSIHPGVPNTEAFF,TGTGCCAGTAGTATTCATCCGGGGGTGCCGAACACTGAAGCTTTCTTT
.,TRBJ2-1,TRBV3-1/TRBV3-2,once,CASSPSQTRAWEWGYNEQFF,TGTGCCAGCAGCCCATCCCAAACGAGGGCTTGGGAGTGGGGCTACAATGAGCAGTTCTTC
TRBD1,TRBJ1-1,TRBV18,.,CASSRTGDNTEAFF,TGTGCCAGCTCGCGGACAGGGGACAACACTGAAGCTTTCTTT
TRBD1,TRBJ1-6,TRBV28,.,CASSASGTGVSPLHF,TGTGCCAGCAGTGCCTCCGGGACAGGGGTTTCACCCCTCCACTTT
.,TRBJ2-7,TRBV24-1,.,CATSDIMTSSYEQYF,TGTGCCACCAGTGACATCATGACTAGCTCCTACGAGCAGTACTTC
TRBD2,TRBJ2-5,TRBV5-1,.,CASSGAGVSETQYF,TGCGCCAGCAGTGGAGCGGGAGTATCCGAGACCCAGTACTTC
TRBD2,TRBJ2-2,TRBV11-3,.,CASSLDGTSGSGELFF,TGTGCCAGCAGCCTCGACGGGACTAGCGGATCCGGGGAGCTGTTTTTT
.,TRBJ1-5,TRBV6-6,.,CASTAGGAANQPQHF,TGTGCCAGCACCGCCGGCGGGGCAGCCAATCAGCCCCAGCATTTT
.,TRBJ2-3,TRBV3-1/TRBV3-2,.,CASSAGPSTDTQYF,TGTGCCAGCAGTGCGGGTCCTAGCACAGATACGCAGTATTTT
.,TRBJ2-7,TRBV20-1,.,CSASPGSPSYEQYF,TGCAGTGCTAGTCCGGGGTCTCCCTCCTACGAGCAGTACTTC
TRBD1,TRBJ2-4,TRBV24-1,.,CATSDGTGLTKNIQYF,TGTGCCACCAGTGACGGGACAGGGCTTACAAAAAACATTCAGTACTTC
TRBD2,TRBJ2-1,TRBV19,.,CASSRGLAGYNEQFF,TGTGCCAGTAGTAGAGGACTAGCGGGTTACAATGAGCAGTTCTTC
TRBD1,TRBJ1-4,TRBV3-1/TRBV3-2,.,CASSQGGQVYEKLFF,TGTGCCAGCAGCCAAGGAGGACAGGTCTATGAAAAACTGTTTTTT
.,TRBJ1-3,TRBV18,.,CASSPTTGAGNTIYF,TGTGCCAGCTCACCTACGACAGGCGCTGGAAACACCATATATTTT
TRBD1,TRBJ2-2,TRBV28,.,CASLRQGFGELFF,TGTGCCAGCCTAAGACAGGGATTCGGGGAGCTGTTTTTT
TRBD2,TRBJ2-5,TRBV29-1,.,CSVEATGLAGVGETQYF,TGCAGCGTTGAAGCCACGGGACTAGCGGGAGTCGGGGAGACCCAGTACTTC
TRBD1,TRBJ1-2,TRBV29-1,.,CSVGEQGGGYTF,TGCAGCGTCGGCGAACAGGGGGGAGGCTACACCTTC
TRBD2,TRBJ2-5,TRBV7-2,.,CASSFQFGTSGSLGETQYF,TGTGCCAGCAGCTTTCAATTCGGGACTAGCGGGAGTTTGGGGGAGACCCAGTACTTC